Detailed here is one T cell receptor beta chain. A junction end diverges from the germline sequence, so it may reflect a read error. TCRdb passed the 5' RACE reads through MiXCR, listing each CDR3 protein once. Of several thousand distinct CDR3 sequences in the sample, 35% to 45% are singletons; the top ten hold under 7.5%. The CDR3 totals 14 residues. Per germline, CDR1 MNHNS and CDR2 SASEGT. The sequenced sample consisted of tumor-infiltrating memory CD4+ T cells sorted from the breast tumor. Sample subset: memory CD4+ T cells, CD4+CD45RO+CD25-. This rearrangement joins TRBV6-1 to TRBJ2-1, with 8 bases identical to TRBD2. This sequence was found in a female donor with breast cancer. CDR3: CAGSIAGIYNEQFF. The CDR3 DNA sequence: TGTGCCGGCAGTATAGCGGGGATCTACAATGAGCAGTTCTTC.